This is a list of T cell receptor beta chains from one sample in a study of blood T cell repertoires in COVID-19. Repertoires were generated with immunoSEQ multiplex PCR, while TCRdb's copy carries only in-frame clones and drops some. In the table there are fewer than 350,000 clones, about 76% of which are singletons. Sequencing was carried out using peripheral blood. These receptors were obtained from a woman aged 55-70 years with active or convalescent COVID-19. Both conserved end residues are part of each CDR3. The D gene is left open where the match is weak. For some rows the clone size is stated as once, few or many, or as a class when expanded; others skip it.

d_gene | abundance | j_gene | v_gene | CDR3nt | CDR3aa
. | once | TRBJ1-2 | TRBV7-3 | TGTGCCAGCAGCTTAAACGCAGGGAGGACCTATGGCTACACCTTC | CASSLNAGRTYGYTF
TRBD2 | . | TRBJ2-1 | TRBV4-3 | TGCGCCAGCAGCCCCAGATGGGGTGTTCCCGGGACTAACAATGAGCAGTTCTTC | CASSPRWGVPGTNNEQFF
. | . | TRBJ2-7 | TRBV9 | TGTGCCAGCAGCGTAGCGAATAGCGGCTACGAGCAGTACTTC | CASSVANSGYEQYF
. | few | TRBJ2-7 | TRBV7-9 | TGTGCCAGCGACCCCGGCAGGGGAGACTACGAGCAGTACTTC | CASDPGRGDYEQYF
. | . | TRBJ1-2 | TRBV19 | TGTGCCAGAGGGACAAATAACTATGGCTACACCTTC | CARGTNNYGYTF
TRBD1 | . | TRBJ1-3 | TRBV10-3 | TGTGCCATGAGATCAGGGGGCTCCGTCTCTGGAAACACCATATATTTT | CAMRSGGSVSGNTIYF
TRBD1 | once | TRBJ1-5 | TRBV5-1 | TGCGCCAGCAGCTCCGGACAGGGCAATCAGCCCCAGCATTTT | CASSSGQGNQPQHF
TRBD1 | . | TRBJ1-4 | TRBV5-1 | TGCGCCAGCAGCGGCCCCGGGACAGGGAGTGAAAAACTGTTTTTT | CASSGPGTGSEKLFF
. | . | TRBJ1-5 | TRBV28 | TGTGCCAGCAGTTTAGGGAGTTATAGCAATCAGCCCCAGCATTTT | CASSLGSYSNQPQHF
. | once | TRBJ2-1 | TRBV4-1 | TGCGCCAGCAGCCAAGTCGGGGGGCCCAACAATGAGCAGTTCTTC | CASSQVGGPNNEQFF
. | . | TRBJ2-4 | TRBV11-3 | TGTGCCAGCAGCTTTTTCGGGGAAAACATTCAGTACTTC | CASSFFGENIQYF
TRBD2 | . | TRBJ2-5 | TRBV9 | TGTGCCAGCAGCGTAGAGCGGGGACTGCAAGAGACCCAGTACTTC | CASSVERGLQETQYF
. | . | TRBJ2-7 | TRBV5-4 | TGTGCCAGCAGCTTGGTAAGGGGGGGTACCTACGAGCAGTACTTC | CASSLVRGGTYEQYF
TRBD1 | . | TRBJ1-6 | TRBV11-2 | TGTGCCAGCAGCATTGGGACAGGGGCCTATAATTCACCCCTCCACTTT | CASSIGTGAYNSPLHF
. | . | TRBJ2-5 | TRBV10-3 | TGTGCCATCAGTGAACTCCAAGAGACCCAGTACTTC | CAISELQETQYF
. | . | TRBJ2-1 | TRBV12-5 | TGTGCTAGTGGTTTGGTACAGGGCGGCTACAATGAGCAGTTCTTC | CASGLVQGGYNEQFF
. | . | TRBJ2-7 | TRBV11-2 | TGTGCCAGCAGCTTAGGAGTAGCCGGTTCCTACGAGCAGTACTTC | CASSLGVAGSYEQYF
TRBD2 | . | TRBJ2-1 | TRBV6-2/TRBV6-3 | TGTGCCAGCAGTTCCGCATTACTAGCGGGGGGCACCTACAATGAGCAGTTCTTC | CASSSALLAGGTYNEQFF
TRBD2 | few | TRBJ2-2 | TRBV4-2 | TGTGCCAGCGGGCTGGCGGGGGACCCCACCGGGGAGCTGTTTTTT | CASGLAGDPTGELFF
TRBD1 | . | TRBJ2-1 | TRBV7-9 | TGTGCCAGCAGCCGGACAGGGGCATACAATGAGCAGTTCTTC | CASSRTGAYNEQFF
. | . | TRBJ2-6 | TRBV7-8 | TGTGCCAGCAGCTTAGCCTCTATCTCTGGGGCCAACGTCCTGACTTTC | CASSLASISGANVLTF
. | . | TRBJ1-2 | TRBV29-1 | TGCAGCGTTGGGGGGCGAGCTAACTATGGCTACACCTTC | CSVGGRANYGYTF
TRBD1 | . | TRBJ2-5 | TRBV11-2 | TGTGCCAGCAGCTTAGGTCCAGGGGGAGAGACCCAGTACTTC | CASSLGPGGETQYF
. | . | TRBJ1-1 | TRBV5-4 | TGTGCCAGCAGCTTCGACTCCCTACGGAACACTGAAGCTTTCTTT | CASSFDSLRNTEAFF
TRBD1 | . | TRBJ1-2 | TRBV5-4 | TGTGCCAGCAGCGACAGGGGGCGTCCGGTGTTTGGCTACACCTTC | CASSDRGRPVFGYTF
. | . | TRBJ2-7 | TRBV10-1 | TGCGCCAGCGGTTCGAGTAGTTACGAGCAGTACTTC | CASGSSSYEQYF
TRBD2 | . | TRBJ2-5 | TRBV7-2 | TGTGCCAGCAGCTTTGCGGGGGGACAAGAGACCCAGTACTTC | CASSFAGGQETQYF
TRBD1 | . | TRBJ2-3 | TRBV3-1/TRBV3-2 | TGTGCCAGCAGCCAAGCCCCGGACAGGGGGGGGGATACGCAGTATTTT | CASSQAPDRGGDTQYF
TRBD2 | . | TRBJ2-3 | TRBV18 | TGTGCCAGCTCACCACCGCTTGTTGCGGGGGGGCCCTTAGATACGCAGTATTTT | CASSPPLVAGGPLDTQYF
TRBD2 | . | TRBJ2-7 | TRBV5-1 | TGCGCCAGCAGCTTGGGGGGCGGGGGAGTAGGATACGAGCAGTACTTC | CASSLGGGGVGYEQYF
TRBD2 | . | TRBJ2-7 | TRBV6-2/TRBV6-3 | TGTGCCAGCAGTTACGCCAGCGGGGGTCGCAGAAACGAGCAGTACTTC | CASSYASGGRRNEQYF
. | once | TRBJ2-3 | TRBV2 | TGTGCCAGCAGTGAAGACAGTTCAGATACGCAGTATTTT | CASSEDSSDTQYF
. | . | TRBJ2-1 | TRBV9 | TGTGCCAGCAGCGTAGCCCCCAACAATGAGCAGTTCTTC | CASSVAPNNEQFF
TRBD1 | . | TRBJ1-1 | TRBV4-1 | TGCGCCAGCACCGACCGGCCGACAGGGCTATTGAACACTGAAGCTTTCTTT | CASTDRPTGLLNTEAFF
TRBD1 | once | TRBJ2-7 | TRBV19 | TGTGCCAGTAGTATAGCCACCCTAGGGACAGGGAGTTTGGAGCAGTACTTC | CASSIATLGTGSLEQYF
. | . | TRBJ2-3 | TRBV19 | TGTGCCAGTAGTGACACTCGGGAGACAGATACGCAGTATTTT | CASSDTRETDTQYF
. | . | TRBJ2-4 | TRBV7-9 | TGTGCCAGCAGCTTAGCCTCATCTGTTGGCGGGGGCGACATTCAGTACTTC | CASSLASSVGGGDIQYF
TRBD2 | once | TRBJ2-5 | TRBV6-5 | TGTGCCAGCACCCGGACTAGCGGGGGCCAAGAGACCCAGTACTTC | CASTRTSGGQETQYF